This is a list of T cell receptor beta chains from one sample in a study of cytomegalovirus exposure and HLA in healthy donors. TCRdb keeps only in-frame clones here, not all; method: immunoSEQ multiplex PCR. The sample lists under 200,000 clones, 75% to 85% occurring once. Material: PBMCs. The origin of the receptors is a male donor in good health and CMV-seropositive. Both conserved end residues are trimmed from each CDR3. Each record gives: J gene, V gene, CDR3 protein.

j_gene: TRBJ1-1
v_gene: TRBV15
CDR3aa: ATSRDQVSTEAF

j_gene: TRBJ2-2
v_gene: TRBV6-1
CDR3aa: ASSVLGNTGELF

j_gene: TRBJ2-4
v_gene: TRBV6-1
CDR3aa: ASSDPGGAKNIQY

j_gene: TRBJ2-3
v_gene: TRBV13
CDR3aa: ASSLKSGSTDTQY

j_gene: TRBJ1-1
v_gene: TRBV11-2
CDR3aa: ASSLRGPNTEAF

j_gene: TRBJ2-1
v_gene: TRBV11-1
CDR3aa: ASSHSGRALYNEQF

j_gene: TRBJ2-3
v_gene: TRBV7-2
CDR3aa: ASSFGGMADTQY

j_gene: TRBJ1-4
v_gene: TRBV7-9
CDR3aa: SSSGRQGPREKLF

j_gene: TRBJ1-4
v_gene: TRBV4-3
CDR3aa: ASSTHPAANEKLF

j_gene: TRBJ2-7
v_gene: TRBV6-5
CDR3aa: ASSYETSGTYEQY

j_gene: TRBJ1-2
v_gene: TRBV19
CDR3aa: ASQTGTGFYGYT

j_gene: TRBJ2-2
v_gene: TRBV19
CDR3aa: ASSRRGLAGGVDGELF

j_gene: TRBJ2-4
v_gene: TRBV14
CDR3aa: ASSLRYPNIQY

j_gene: TRBJ1-1
v_gene: TRBV21-1
CDR3aa: ASTGEAF

j_gene: TRBJ2-1
v_gene: TRBV7-9
CDR3aa: ASSLSSGGYNEQF

j_gene: TRBJ2-3
v_gene: TRBV7-9
CDR3aa: ASSSSRTGTSSTDTQY

j_gene: TRBJ1-1
v_gene: TRBV19
CDR3aa: ASSIPPTEAF

j_gene: TRBJ1-6
v_gene: TRBV7-3
CDR3aa: ASSLRTGANSPLH

j_gene: TRBJ1-1
v_gene: TRBV6-6
CDR3aa: ASSPGTANTEAF

j_gene: TRBJ2-1
v_gene: TRBV18
CDR3aa: ASSQMTSHNEQF

j_gene: TRBJ2-3
v_gene: TRBV21-1
CDR3aa: ASSKESASGGPRTDTQY

j_gene: TRBJ2-7
v_gene: TRBV10-2
CDR3aa: ASSTGDYEQY

j_gene: TRBJ1-2
v_gene: TRBV7-9
CDR3aa: ASSLAPILGYT

j_gene: TRBJ1-2
v_gene: TRBV7-2
CDR3aa: ASSPDPGQGYGYT

j_gene: TRBJ1-2
v_gene: TRBV5-6
CDR3aa: ASSTDSYGYT

j_gene: TRBJ1-4
v_gene: TRBV2
CDR3aa: ASSPSTGSWEKLF

j_gene: TRBJ2-7
v_gene: TRBV7-2
CDR3aa: ASSRNRETYEQY

j_gene: TRBJ1-5
v_gene: TRBV7-9
CDR3aa: ASSLQGNQPQH

j_gene: TRBJ2-7
v_gene: TRBV28
CDR3aa: ASQPGQGYEQY

j_gene: TRBJ2-5
v_gene: TRBV5-4
CDR3aa: ASSALDRGTQETQY

j_gene: TRBJ2-1
v_gene: TRBV4-2
CDR3aa: ASSLRLAGGSYNEQF

j_gene: TRBJ1-6
v_gene: TRBV5-1
CDR3aa: ASSREGGEDSPLH

j_gene: TRBJ2-3
v_gene: TRBV6-5
CDR3aa: ASSSPGQGKDTQY

j_gene: .
v_gene: TRBV7-3
CDR3aa: ASSLQPSGSYEQY

j_gene: TRBJ2-7
v_gene: TRBV20-1
CDR3aa: SVDRAYEQY

j_gene: TRBJ2-7
v_gene: TRBV7-2
CDR3aa: ASSGGQLGLYEQY

j_gene: TRBJ2-1
v_gene: TRBV6-6
CDR3aa: ASRTLAGGSYNEQF

j_gene: TRBJ2-1
v_gene: TRBV7-9
CDR3aa: ASSLGQRDEQF

j_gene: TRBJ2-5
v_gene: TRBV19
CDR3aa: ASSRLALQETQY

j_gene: TRBJ1-1
v_gene: TRBV28
CDR3aa: ASSSGTIANTEAF

j_gene: TRBJ2-1
v_gene: TRBV9
CDR3aa: ASSPGGATYNEQF

j_gene: TRBJ2-7
v_gene: TRBV5-1
CDR3aa: ASSPGTGPDEQY

j_gene: TRBJ2-5
v_gene: TRBV4-3
CDR3aa: ASSQDLSRVETQY

j_gene: TRBJ2-7
v_gene: TRBV4-1
CDR3aa: ASSLTGTGGSEQY

j_gene: TRBJ1-5
v_gene: TRBV7-2
CDR3aa: ASSIQGNSNQPQH

j_gene: TRBJ1-2
v_gene: TRBV7-2
CDR3aa: ASSLTGIYGYT

j_gene: TRBJ1-1
v_gene: TRBV4-3
CDR3aa: ASSQDLGQGVFRTEAF

j_gene: TRBJ2-7
v_gene: TRBV5-1
CDR3aa: ASSLGALSSYEQY

j_gene: TRBJ2-1
v_gene: TRBV5-1
CDR3aa: ASSLVQGSYNEQF

j_gene: TRBJ2-7
v_gene: TRBV18
CDR3aa: ARSSGQGLLYEQY

j_gene: TRBJ2-3
v_gene: TRBV6-1
CDR3aa: ASRTFAGNTDTQY

j_gene: TRBJ2-5
v_gene: TRBV5-6
CDR3aa: ASSPGLRVQETQY

j_gene: TRBJ2-6
v_gene: TRBV19
CDR3aa: ASRGRGPGANVLT

j_gene: TRBJ2-7
v_gene: TRBV7-9
CDR3aa: ASSKGKEDEQY

j_gene: TRBJ2-3
v_gene: TRBV19
CDR3aa: ASSIAREPTDTQY

j_gene: TRBJ2-4
v_gene: TRBV7-2
CDR3aa: ASSLDTYLAKNIQY

j_gene: TRBJ2-1
v_gene: TRBV9
CDR3aa: ASSVDLEVAGVEQF

j_gene: TRBJ2-3
v_gene: TRBV9
CDR3aa: ASSSRASGSTDTQY

j_gene: TRBJ2-7
v_gene: TRBV15
CDR3aa: ATSRDAGGGHEQY

j_gene: TRBJ2-2
v_gene: TRBV9
CDR3aa: ASSVRGGDTGELF